The rows below give T cell receptor beta chains drawn from one sample of a study of T cell repertoires in cytomegalovirus infection. TCRdb re-derived calls from the reads in MiXCR, one entry per CDR3 protein. Of roughly 860,000 distinct CDR3 sequences in the sample, about 30% were seen once. No antigen has been assigned to these receptors. Specimen: cultured CD8+ T cells from PBMCs, collected from culture after CMV antigen stimulation. These receptors were collected from a human donor in good health (CMV status not recorded). Some clones in this sample may be carry-over from other donors' samples. CDR3s include the opening cysteine and the closing phenylalanine or tryptophan. The order of the fields is clone size, V gene, D gene, J gene, CDR3 DNA, CDR3 protein. The D gene is left open where the match is weak. Rows may omit the clone size; those that give it use once, few, many or a size class.

size: many
V: TRBV6-6
D: TRBD2
J: TRBJ2-1
DNA: TGTGCCAGCAGTTATATAGCGGGGAGGGACAATGAGCAGTTCTTC
CDR3: CASSYIAGRDNEQFF

size: few
V: TRBV12-3/TRBV12-4
D: .
J: TRBJ1-1
DNA: TGTGCCAGCAGTTTCAACCCAGTGAACACTGAAGCTTTCTTT
CDR3: CASSFNPVNTEAFF

size: many
V: TRBV7-8
D: .
J: TRBJ2-4
DNA: TGTGCCAGCAGCGTCTGGGGAATGTGCGAAAACATTCAGTACTTC
CDR3: CASSVWGMCENIQYF

size: few
V: TRBV19
D: .
J: TRBJ1-1
DNA: TGTGCCAGTAGTATAGCCCCAGGGTCCAACACTGAAGCTTTCTTT
CDR3: CASSIAPGSNTEAFF

size: .
V: TRBV25-1
D: .
J: TRBJ1-2
DNA: TGTGCCAGCAGTGAATGGGGTAGGCCCTACACCTTC
CDR3: CASSEWGRPYTF

size: few
V: TRBV7-6
D: .
J: TRBJ2-2
DNA: TGTGCCAGCAGCTCGACACAGGGTTGGACCGGGGAGCTGTTTTTT
CDR3: CASSSTQGWTGELFF

size: .
V: TRBV5-1
D: .
J: TRBJ1-1
DNA: TGCGCCAGCAGCTTCCGGGACATGAACACTGAAGCTTTCTTT
CDR3: CASSFRDMNTEAFF

size: .
V: TRBV6-5
D: .
J: TRBJ2-7
DNA: TGTGCCAGCAGTTACTCTTCGGTCTCGGACGAGCAGTACTTC
CDR3: CASSYSSVSDEQYF

size: few
V: TRBV7-9
D: .
J: TRBJ1-1
DNA: TGTGCCAGCAGCTTATCTATCAACACTGAAGCTTTCTTT
CDR3: CASSLSINTEAFF

size: few
V: TRBV20-1
D: TRBD2
J: TRBJ2-5
DNA: TGCAGTGCTAATAGCGTCCGGACTAGCGGGGGGTTCCAAGAGACCCAGTACTTC
CDR3: CSANSVRTSGGFQETQYF

size: .
V: TRBV7-6
D: TRBD1
J: TRBJ1-1
DNA: TGTGCCAGCAGCGCCCAGACAGGGACTGAAGCTTTCTTT
CDR3: CASSAQTGTEAFF

size: .
V: TRBV5-1
D: .
J: TRBJ1-1
DNA: TGCGCCAGCAGCCGGTCGGGGTCTTACACTGAAGCTTTCTTT
CDR3: CASSRSGSYTEAFF

size: few
V: TRBV7-9
D: TRBD1
J: TRBJ2-5
DNA: TGTGCCAGCAGCCTACCATGGGACAGCCAAGAGACCCAGTACTTC
CDR3: CASSLPWDSQETQYF

size: many
V: TRBV7-9
D: TRBD2
J: TRBJ2-1
DNA: TGTGCCAGCAGGACGGGGGGGGCTTACAATGAGCAGTTCTTC
CDR3: CASRTGGAYNEQFF

size: few
V: TRBV6-1
D: .
J: TRBJ2-2
DNA: TGTGCCAGCCTGGCGGGGGCCCTCACCGGGGAGCTGTTTTTT
CDR3: CASLAGALTGELFF

size: many
V: TRBV7-2
D: .
J: TRBJ1-5
DNA: TGTGCCAGCAGCCGACAGAGCAATCAGCCCCAGCATTTT
CDR3: CASSRQSNQPQHF

size: once
V: TRBV20-1
D: .
J: TRBJ2-7
DNA: TGCAGTGCTAGAACTCCGGGACGGAGCTCCTACGAGCAGTACTTC
CDR3: CSARTPGRSSYEQYF

size: few
V: TRBV7-3
D: .
J: TRBJ2-2
DNA: TGTGCCAGCAGGAGGAGAGGGAAGGGGAGTGTCGACGGGGAGCTGTTTTTT
CDR3: CASRRRGKGSVDGELFF

size: many
V: TRBV10-2
D: TRBD2
J: TRBJ2-1
DNA: TGCGCCAGCAGTGAGTCGGAGCGGGGGGGCCTCTACAATGAGCAGTTCTTC
CDR3: CASSESERGGLYNEQFF

size: few
V: TRBV6-5
D: TRBD2
J: TRBJ2-5
DNA: TGTGCCAGCAGTTACTCTCCTAGCGGGGGTGGAGAGACCCAGTACTTC
CDR3: CASSYSPSGGGETQYF

size: .
V: TRBV7-3
D: .
J: TRBJ1-1
DNA: TGTGCCAGCATAGAAGGAGGGGTCACTGAAGCTTTCTTT
CDR3: CASIEGGVTEAFF

size: few
V: TRBV10-3
D: TRBD1
J: TRBJ1-1
DNA: TGTGCCATCAGTGAGCTTCAGGGGGTTAGGACTGAAGCTTTCTTT
CDR3: CAISELQGVRTEAFF

size: .
V: TRBV6-6
D: .
J: TRBJ1-5
DNA: TGTGCCAGCAGTGCGTGGGGATCGGGCGATCAGCCCCAGCATTTT
CDR3: CASSAWGSGDQPQHF

size: few
V: TRBV6-1
D: .
J: TRBJ1-2
DNA: TGTGCCAGCAGCGGTTCTCAGCTCGTAGACTTC
CDR3: CASSGSQLVDF

size: .
V: TRBV6-6
D: .
J: TRBJ2-3
DNA: TGTGCCAGCAGTTACTCGGGGGGAAACACAGATACGCAGTATTTT
CDR3: CASSYSGGNTDTQYF

size: .
V: TRBV6-5
D: .
J: TRBJ2-2
DNA: TGTGCCAGCAGTTACGAACTTGGGGGCACCGGGGAGCTGTTTTTT
CDR3: CASSYELGGTGELFF

size: .
V: TRBV7-9
D: .
J: TRBJ2-7
DNA: TGTGCCAGCAGCGACGTTGGGGCCTACGAGCAGTACTTC
CDR3: CASSDVGAYEQYF

size: few
V: TRBV6-1
D: .
J: TRBJ2-7
DNA: TGTGCCAGCAGTCCGGCACCCTACGAGCAGTACTTC
CDR3: CASSPAPYEQYF

size: .
V: TRBV15
D: TRBD2
J: TRBJ2-3
DNA: TGTGCCACCAGCAGACCCCTTAGCGGGGGGGAGCGCACAGATACGCAGTATTTT
CDR3: CATSRPLSGGERTDTQYF

size: .
V: TRBV2
D: .
J: TRBJ1-1
DNA: TGTGCCAGCAGTGGACCCGGGGAGGGGGATGAAGCTTTCTTT
CDR3: CASSGPGEGDEAFF

size: many
V: TRBV27
D: .
J: TRBJ1-4
DNA: TGTGCCAGCAGTTTATCAACTAATGAAAAACTGTTTTTT
CDR3: CASSLSTNEKLFF

size: .
V: TRBV5-8
D: .
J: TRBJ1-4
DNA: TGTGCCAGCAGCTTGGGACACAGGGTAGCTAATGAAAAACTGTTTTTT
CDR3: CASSLGHRVANEKLFF

size: many
V: TRBV7-9
D: TRBD2
J: TRBJ2-5
DNA: TGTGCCAGCAGCTACCCCTCTAATCCCCTAGCGGGGGGGCAGGACCAAGAGACCCAGTACTTC
CDR3: CASSYPSNPLAGGQDQETQYF

size: .
V: TRBV27
D: TRBD1
J: TRBJ2-2
DNA: TGTGCCAGCAGTTTACATGGACAGGGTCTGACCGGGGAGCTGTTTTTT
CDR3: CASSLHGQGLTGELFF

size: .
V: TRBV19
D: .
J: TRBJ2-7
DNA: TGTGCCAGTAGTATGACGGGCCCCATCAACGAGCAGTACTTC
CDR3: CASSMTGPINEQYF

size: .
V: TRBV6-5
D: .
J: TRBJ1-1
DNA: TGTGCCAGCAGTTACGCGTTAACGGGGGCTGAAGCTTTCTTT
CDR3: CASSYALTGAEAFF

size: .
V: TRBV6-2/TRBV6-3
D: .
J: TRBJ1-1
DNA: TGTGCCAACAGTGGCCCAAACACTGAAGCTTTCTTT
CDR3: CANSGPNTEAFF

size: .
V: TRBV20-1
D: .
J: TRBJ2-5
DNA: TGCAGTGCTAGAGATCAGGGAGGAACCCAAGAGACCCAGTACTTC
CDR3: CSARDQGGTQETQYF

size: few
V: TRBV7-6
D: .
J: TRBJ1-1
DNA: TGTGCCAGCAGCTTAATACGGGTGGACACTGAAGCTTTCTTT
CDR3: CASSLIRVDTEAFF

size: few
V: TRBV15
D: TRBD1
J: TRBJ2-4
DNA: TGTGCCACCAGCAGAGATCGCGACAGGGGGCAATTTGGGTCCAAAAACATTCAGTACTTC
CDR3: CATSRDRDRGQFGSKNIQYF

size: .
V: TRBV27
D: TRBD2
J: TRBJ2-1
DNA: TGTGCCAGCAGTACCCCCTGGGGGGGGAGCAACAATGAGCAGTTCTTC
CDR3: CASSTPWGGSNNEQFF

size: many
V: TRBV7-9
D: TRBD2
J: TRBJ2-1
DNA: TGTGCCGGCCAGTTAGCGGGGGGCAATGAGCAGTTCTTC
CDR3: CAGQLAGGNEQFF

size: .
V: TRBV20-1
D: .
J: TRBJ1-3
DNA: TGCAGTGCTCCCCATGGAAGGGGGACTGGAAACACCATATATTTT
CDR3: CSAPHGRGTGNTIYF

size: .
V: TRBV7-9
D: .
J: TRBJ2-2
DNA: TGTGCCACCCTTTTAACCACCGGGGAGCTGTTTTTT
CDR3: CATLLTTGELFF

size: .
V: TRBV18
D: .
J: TRBJ2-4
DNA: TGTGCCAGCTCACCCACGGAGGGGCTAGCCAAAAACATTCAGTACTTC
CDR3: CASSPTEGLAKNIQYF

size: few
V: TRBV5-6
D: .
J: TRBJ1-2
DNA: TGTGCCAGCAGGGGTGGGGACAACGACTACTCCTATGGCTACACCTTC
CDR3: CASRGGDNDYSYGYTF

size: .
V: TRBV6-5
D: TRBD2
J: TRBJ2-1
DNA: TGTGCCAGCAGTCCTAGCGGGGGGGACCTGAGCTCCTACAATGAGCAGTTCTTC
CDR3: CASSPSGGDLSSYNEQFF

size: few
V: TRBV7-9
D: .
J: TRBJ2-5
DNA: TGTGCCAGCAGTGAAAAAGGAAGGGCAGGGTCGAGCCAAGAGACCCAGTACTTC
CDR3: CASSEKGRAGSSQETQYF

size: many
V: TRBV12-3/TRBV12-4
D: .
J: TRBJ2-5
DNA: TGTGCCAGCAGCCCCTTCGACCGGTGGGAGACCCAGTACTTC
CDR3: CASSPFDRWETQYF

size: .
V: TRBV18
D: .
J: TRBJ2-5
DNA: TGTGCCAGCTCGTATTTCGGGGCTGAAAAGACCCAGTACTTC
CDR3: CASSYFGAEKTQYF

size: .
V: TRBV27
D: .
J: TRBJ1-6
DNA: TGTGCCAGCAGCCTCGGATGGACCCTCCACTTT
CDR3: CASSLGWTLHF